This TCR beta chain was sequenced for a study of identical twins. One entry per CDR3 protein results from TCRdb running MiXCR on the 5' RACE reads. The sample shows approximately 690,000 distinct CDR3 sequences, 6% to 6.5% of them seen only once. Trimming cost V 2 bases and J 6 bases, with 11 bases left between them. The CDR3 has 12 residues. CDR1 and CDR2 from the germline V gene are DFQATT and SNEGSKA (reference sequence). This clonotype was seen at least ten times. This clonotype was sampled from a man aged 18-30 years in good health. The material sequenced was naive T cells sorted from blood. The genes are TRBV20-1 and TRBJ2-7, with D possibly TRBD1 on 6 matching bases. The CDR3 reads CSARQGFGEQYF. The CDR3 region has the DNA TGCAGTGCTAGACAGGGGTTCGGCGAGCAGTACTTC.